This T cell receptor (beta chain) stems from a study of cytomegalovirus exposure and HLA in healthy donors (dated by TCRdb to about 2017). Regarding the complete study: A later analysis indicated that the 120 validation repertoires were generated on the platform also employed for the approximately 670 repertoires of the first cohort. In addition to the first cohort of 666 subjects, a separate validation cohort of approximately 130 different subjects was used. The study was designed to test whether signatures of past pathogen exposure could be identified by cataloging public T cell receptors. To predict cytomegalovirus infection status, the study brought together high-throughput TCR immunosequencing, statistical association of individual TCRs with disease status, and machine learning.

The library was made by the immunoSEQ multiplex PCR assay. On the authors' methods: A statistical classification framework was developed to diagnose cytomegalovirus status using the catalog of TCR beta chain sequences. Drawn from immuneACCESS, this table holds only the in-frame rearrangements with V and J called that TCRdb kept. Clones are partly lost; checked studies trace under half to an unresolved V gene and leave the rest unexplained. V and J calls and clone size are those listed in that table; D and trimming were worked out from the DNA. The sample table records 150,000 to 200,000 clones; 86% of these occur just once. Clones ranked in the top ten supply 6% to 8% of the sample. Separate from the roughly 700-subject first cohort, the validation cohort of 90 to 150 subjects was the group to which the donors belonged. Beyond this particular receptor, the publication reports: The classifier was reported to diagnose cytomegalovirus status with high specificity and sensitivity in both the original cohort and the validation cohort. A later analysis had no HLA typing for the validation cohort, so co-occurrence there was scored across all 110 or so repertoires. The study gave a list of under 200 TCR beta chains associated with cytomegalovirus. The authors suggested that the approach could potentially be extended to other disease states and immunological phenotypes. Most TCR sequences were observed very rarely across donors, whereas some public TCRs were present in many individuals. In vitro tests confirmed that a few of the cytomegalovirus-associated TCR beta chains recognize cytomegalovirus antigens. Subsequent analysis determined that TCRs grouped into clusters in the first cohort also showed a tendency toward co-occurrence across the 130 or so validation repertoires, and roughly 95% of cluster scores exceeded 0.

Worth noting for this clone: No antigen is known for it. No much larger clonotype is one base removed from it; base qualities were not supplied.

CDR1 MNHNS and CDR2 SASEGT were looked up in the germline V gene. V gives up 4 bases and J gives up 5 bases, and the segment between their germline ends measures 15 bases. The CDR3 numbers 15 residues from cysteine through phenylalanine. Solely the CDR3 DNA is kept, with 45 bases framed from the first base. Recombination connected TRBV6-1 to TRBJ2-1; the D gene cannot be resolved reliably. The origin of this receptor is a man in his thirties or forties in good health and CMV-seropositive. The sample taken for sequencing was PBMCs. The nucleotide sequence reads TGTGCCAGCAGTGGAGGAAGGGTGCCTAACAATGAGCAGTTCTTC. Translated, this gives CASSGGRVPNNEQFF.